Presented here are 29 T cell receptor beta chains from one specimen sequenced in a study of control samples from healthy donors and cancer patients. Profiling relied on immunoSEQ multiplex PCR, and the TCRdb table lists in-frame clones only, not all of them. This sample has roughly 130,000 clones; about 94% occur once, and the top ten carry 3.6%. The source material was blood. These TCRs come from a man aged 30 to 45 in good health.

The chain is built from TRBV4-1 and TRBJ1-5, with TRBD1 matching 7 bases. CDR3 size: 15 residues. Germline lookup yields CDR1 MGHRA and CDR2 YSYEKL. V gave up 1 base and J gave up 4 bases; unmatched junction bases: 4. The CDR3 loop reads CASSQGQGVNQPQHF. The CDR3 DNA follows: TGCGCCAGCAGCCAAGGACAGGGAGTGAATCAGCCCCAGCATTTT.

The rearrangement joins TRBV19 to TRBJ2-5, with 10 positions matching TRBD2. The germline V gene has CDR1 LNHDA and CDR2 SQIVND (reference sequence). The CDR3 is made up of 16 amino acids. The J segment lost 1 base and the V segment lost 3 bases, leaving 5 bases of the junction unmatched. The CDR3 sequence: CASSILAGAAQETQYF. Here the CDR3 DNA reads TGTGCCAGTAGTATTCTAGCGGGGGCCGCCCAAGAGACCCAGTACTTC.

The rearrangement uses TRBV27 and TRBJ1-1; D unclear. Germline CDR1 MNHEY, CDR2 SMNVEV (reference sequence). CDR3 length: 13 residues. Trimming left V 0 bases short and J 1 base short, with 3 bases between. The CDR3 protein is CASSLSENTEAFF. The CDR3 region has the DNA TGTGCCAGCAGTTTATCGGAGAACACTGAAGCTTTCTTT.

CDR3 loop: CASSMGSLAEAFF. CDR3 DNA: TGTGCCAGTAGTATGGGGAGTTTAGCTGAAGCTTTCTTT. The chain joins TRBV19 to TRBJ1-1; D is unclear. The CDR3 is 13 residues long. CDR1 and CDR2 (germline): LNHDA, SQIVND (reference sequence). The V and J ends lost 3 bases and 6 bases respectively, with 11 bases between them.

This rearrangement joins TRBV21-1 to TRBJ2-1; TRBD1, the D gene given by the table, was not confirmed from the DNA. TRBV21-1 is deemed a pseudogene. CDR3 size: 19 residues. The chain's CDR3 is CASSSTTAVGADSYNEQFF. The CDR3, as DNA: TGTGCCAGCAGCTCAACGACTGCCGTTGGGGCAGACTCCTACAATGAGCAGTTCTTC.

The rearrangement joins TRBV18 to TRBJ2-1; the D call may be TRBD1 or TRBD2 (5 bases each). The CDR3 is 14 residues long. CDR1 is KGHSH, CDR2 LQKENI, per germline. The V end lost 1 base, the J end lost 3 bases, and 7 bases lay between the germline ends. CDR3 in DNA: TGTGCCAGCTCACCACGGGACGGCTACAATGAGCAGTTCTTC. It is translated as CASSPRDGYNEQFF.

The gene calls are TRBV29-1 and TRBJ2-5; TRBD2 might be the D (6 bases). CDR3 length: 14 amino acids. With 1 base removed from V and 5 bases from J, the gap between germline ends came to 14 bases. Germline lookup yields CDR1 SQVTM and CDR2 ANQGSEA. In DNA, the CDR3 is TGCAGCGTTGAAGGGGGGGAGATGTCCGAGACCCAGTACTTC. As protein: CSVEGGEMSETQYF.

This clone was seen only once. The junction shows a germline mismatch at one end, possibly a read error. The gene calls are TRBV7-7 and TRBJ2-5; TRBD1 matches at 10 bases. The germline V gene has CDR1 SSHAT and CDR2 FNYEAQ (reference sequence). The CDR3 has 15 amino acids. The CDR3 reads CASSSSGTGVETQYF. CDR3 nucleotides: TGTGCTAGCAGCTCCTCCGGGACAGGGGTAGAGACCCAGTACTTC. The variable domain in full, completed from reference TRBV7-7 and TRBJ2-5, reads GAGVSQSPRYKVTKRGQDVTLRCDPISSHATLYWYQQALGQGPEFLTYFNYEAQPDKSGLPSDRFSAERPEGSISTLTIQRTEQRDSAMYRCASSSSGTGVETQYFGPGTRLLVL.

Here the CDR3 reads CASIPELAGGPNEQFF. As DNA, the CDR3 is TGTGCCAGCATCCCGGAACTAGCGGGGGGGCCGAATGAGCAGTTCTTC. The V gene is TRBV6-2 or TRBV6-3, the J gene TRBJ2-1; 13 bases align to TRBD2. V shed 7 bases and J 7 bases; nucleotides not matched to a gene: 10. Germline CDR1 reads MNHEY; CDR2 reads SVGEGT. CDR3 length: 16 residues.

For the CDR3, the DNA is TGTGCCTGGAGTGAAGGGACTTGGAACTATGGCTACACCTTC. Translating it yields CAWSEGTWNYGYTF. This rearrangement joins TRBV30 to TRBJ1-2; D perhaps matches TRBD1 (5 bases). Germline-derived CDR1 and CDR2 are GTSNPN and SVGIG (reference sequence). The CDR3 spans 14 residues. V lost 1 base and J lost 2, with 11 bases in between.

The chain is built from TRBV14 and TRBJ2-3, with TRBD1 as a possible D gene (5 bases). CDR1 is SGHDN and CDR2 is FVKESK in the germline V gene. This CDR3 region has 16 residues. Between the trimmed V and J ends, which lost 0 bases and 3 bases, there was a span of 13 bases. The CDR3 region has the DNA TGTGCCAGCAGCCAAGACGTGATACGGACAACAGATACGCAGTATTTT. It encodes CASSQDVIRTTDTQYF. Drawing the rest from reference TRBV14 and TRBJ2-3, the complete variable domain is EAGVTQFPSHSVIEKGQTVTLRCDPISGHDNLYWYRRVMGKEIKFLLHFVKESKQDESGMPNNRFLAERTGGTYSTLKVQPAELEDSGVYFCASSQDVIRTTDTQYFGPGTRLTVL.

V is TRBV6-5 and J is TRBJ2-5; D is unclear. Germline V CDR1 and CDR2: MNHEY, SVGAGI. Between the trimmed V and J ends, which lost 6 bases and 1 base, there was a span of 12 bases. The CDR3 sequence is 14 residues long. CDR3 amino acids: CASSHAGPQETQYF. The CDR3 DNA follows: TGTGCCAGCAGCCATGCAGGTCCCCAAGAGACCCAGTACTTC.

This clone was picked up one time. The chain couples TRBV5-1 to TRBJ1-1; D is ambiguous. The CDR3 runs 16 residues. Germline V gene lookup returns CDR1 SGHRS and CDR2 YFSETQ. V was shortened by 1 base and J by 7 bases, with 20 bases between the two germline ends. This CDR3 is CASSLSIGGKGSEAFF. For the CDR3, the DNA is TGCGCCAGCAGCTTGAGTATAGGTGGGAAAGGAAGTGAAGCTTTCTTT.

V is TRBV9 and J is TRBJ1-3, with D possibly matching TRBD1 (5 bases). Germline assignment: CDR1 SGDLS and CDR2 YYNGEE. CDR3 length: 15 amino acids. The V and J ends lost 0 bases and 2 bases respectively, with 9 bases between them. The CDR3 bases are TGTGCCAGCAGCGTAGGTGGGGCGGCTGGAAACACCATATATTTT. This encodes CASSVGGAAGNTIYF. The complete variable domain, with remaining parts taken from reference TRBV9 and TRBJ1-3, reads DSGVTQTPKHLITATGQRVTLRCSPRSGDLSVYWYQQSLDQGLQFLIQYYNGEERAKGNILERFSAQQFPDLHSELNLSSLELGDSALYFCASSVGGAAGNTIYFGEGSWLTVV.

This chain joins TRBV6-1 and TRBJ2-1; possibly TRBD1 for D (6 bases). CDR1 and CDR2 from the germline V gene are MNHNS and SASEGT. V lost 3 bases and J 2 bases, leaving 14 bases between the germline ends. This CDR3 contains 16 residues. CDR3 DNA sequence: TGTGCCAGCAGTGAGGGATTACAGGGCCCCTACAATGAGCAGTTCTTC. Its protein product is CASSEGLQGPYNEQFF.

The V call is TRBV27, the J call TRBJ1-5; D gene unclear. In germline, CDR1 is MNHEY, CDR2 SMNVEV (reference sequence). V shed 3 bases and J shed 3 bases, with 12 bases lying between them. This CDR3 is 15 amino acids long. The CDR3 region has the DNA TGTGCCAGCAGTTTCCTATCAAGTAACAATCAGCCCCAGCATTTT. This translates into CASSFLSSNNQPQHF.

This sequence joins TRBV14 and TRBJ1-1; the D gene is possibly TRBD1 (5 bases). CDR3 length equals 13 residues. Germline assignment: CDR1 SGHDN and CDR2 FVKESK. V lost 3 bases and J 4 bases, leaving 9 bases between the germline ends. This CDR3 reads CASSHQGPTEAFF. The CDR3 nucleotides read TGTGCCAGCAGCCATCAGGGACCCACTGAAGCTTTCTTT.

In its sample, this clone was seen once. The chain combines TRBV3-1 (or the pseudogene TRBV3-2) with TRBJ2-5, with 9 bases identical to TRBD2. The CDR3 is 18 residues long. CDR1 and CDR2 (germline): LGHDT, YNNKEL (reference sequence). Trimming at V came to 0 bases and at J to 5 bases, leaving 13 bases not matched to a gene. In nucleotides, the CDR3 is TGTGCCAGCAGCCAAGACCCAAGCCTAGCGGGGCCCGGGGAGACCCAGTACTTC. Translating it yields CASSQDPSLAGPGETQYF.

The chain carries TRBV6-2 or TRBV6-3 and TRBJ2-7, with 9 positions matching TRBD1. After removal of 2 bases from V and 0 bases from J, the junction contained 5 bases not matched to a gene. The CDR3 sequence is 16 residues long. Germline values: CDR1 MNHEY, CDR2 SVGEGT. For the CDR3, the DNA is TGTGCCAGCAGTTACCACACGGGACAGGGCTCCTACGAGCAGTACTTC. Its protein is CASSYHTGQGSYEQYF.

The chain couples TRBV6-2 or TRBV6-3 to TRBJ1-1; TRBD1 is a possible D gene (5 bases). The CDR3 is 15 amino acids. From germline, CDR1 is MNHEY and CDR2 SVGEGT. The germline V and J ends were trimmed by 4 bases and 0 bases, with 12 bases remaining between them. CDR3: CASSFTGTLNTEAFF. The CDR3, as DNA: TGTGCCAGCAGTTTTACCGGGACCTTGAACACTGAAGCTTTCTTT.

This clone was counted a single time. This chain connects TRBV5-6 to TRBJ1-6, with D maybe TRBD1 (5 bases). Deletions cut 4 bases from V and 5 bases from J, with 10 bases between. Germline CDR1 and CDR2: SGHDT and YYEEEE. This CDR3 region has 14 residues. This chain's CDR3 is CASSGDFNNSPLHF. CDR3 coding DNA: TGTGCCAGCAGCGGGGACTTTAATAATTCACCCCTCCACTTT.

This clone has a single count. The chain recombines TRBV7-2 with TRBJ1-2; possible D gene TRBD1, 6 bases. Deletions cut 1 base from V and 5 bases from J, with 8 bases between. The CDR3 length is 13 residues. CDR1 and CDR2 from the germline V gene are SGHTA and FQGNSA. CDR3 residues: CASSLGDIYGYTF. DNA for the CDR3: TGTGCCAGCAGCTTAGGGGACATATATGGCTACACCTTC.

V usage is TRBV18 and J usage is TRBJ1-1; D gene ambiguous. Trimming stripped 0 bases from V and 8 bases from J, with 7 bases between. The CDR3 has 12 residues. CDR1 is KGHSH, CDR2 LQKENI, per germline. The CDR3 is CASSPPSGEAFF. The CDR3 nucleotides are TGTGCCAGCTCACCACCGAGCGGAGAAGCTTTCTTT. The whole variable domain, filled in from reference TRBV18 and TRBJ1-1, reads NAGVMQNPRHLVRRRGQEARLRCSPMKGHSHVYWYRQLPEEGLKFMVYLQKENIIDESGMPKERFSAEFPKEGPSILRIQQVVRGDSAAYFCASSPPSGEAFFGQGTRLTVV.

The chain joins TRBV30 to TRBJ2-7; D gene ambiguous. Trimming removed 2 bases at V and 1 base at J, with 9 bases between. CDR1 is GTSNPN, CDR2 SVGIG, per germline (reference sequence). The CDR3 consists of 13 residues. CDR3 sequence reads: CAWSRSASYEQYF. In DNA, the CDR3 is TGTGCCTGGAGTAGGTCCGCGTCCTACGAGCAGTACTTC.

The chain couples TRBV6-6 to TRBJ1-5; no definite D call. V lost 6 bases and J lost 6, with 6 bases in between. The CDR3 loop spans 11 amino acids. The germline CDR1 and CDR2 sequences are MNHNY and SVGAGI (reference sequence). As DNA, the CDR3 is TGTGCCAGCAGAATGGGTCAGCCCCAGCATTTT. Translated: CASRMGQPQHF.

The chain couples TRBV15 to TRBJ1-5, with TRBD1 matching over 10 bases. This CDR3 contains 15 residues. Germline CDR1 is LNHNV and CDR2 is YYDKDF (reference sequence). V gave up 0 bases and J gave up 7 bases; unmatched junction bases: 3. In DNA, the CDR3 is TGTGCCACCAGCAGAGATTGGGACAGGGGACAGCCCCAGCATTTT. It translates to CATSRDWDRGQPQHF.

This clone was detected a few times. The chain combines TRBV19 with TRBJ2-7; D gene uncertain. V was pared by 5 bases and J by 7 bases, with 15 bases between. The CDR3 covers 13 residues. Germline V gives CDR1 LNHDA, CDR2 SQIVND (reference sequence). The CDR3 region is CASSPPGRVEQYF. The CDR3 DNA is TGTGCCAGTAGTCCGCCCGGCCGGGTTGAGCAGTACTTC.

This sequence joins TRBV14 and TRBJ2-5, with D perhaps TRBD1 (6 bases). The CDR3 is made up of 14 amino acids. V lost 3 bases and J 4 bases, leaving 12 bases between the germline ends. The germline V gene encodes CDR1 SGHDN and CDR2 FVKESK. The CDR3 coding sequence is TGTGCCAGCAGCCAGTTCCTCAGGGGAGAGACCCAGTACTTC. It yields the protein CASSQFLRGETQYF. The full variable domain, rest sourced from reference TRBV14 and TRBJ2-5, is EAGVTQFPSHSVIEKGQTVTLRCDPISGHDNLYWYRRVMGKEIKFLLHFVKESKQDESGMPNNRFLAERTGGTYSTLKVQPAELEDSGVYFCASSQFLRGETQYFGPGTRLLVL.

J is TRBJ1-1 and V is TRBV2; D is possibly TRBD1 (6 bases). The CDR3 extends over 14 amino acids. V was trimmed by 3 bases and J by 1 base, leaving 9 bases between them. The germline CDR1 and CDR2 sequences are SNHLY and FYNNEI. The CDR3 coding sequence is TGTGCCAGCAGTGACGGCAGGGGGAACACTGAAGCTTTCTTT. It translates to CASSDGRGNTEAFF.